A selection of T cell receptor beta chains follows, all from one sample in a study of blood T cell repertoires in COVID-19. Assay used: immunoSEQ multiplex PCR; TCRdb lists only in-frame clones, some missing. The sample contains 56,000 or so clones, around 90% of which appear only once. Material for sequencing was peripheral blood. Receptor source: a woman aged 80 or over with active COVID-19. The CDR3 runs from the conserved cysteine through the conserved F or W. The order of the fields is clone size, J gene, D gene, V gene, CDR3 DNA, CDR3 protein. A D gene is named only where the DNA matches it firmly. Clone size appears in some rows only: once, few, many, or a class for an expanded clone.

. | TRBJ1-2 | . | TRBV4-2 | TGTGCCAGCAGCCAAGAGGGGGGGAACTATGGCTACACCTTC | CASSQEGGNYGYTF
once | TRBJ1-1 | . | TRBV11-2 | TGTGCCAGCAGCTTGGCGGCGGCGGGGAGGAACACTGAAGCTTTCTTT | CASSLAAAGRNTEAFF
. | TRBJ2-2 | . | TRBV19 | TGTGCCAGTAGTATTGCCCAGGGAAGCGGGGAGCTGTTTTTT | CASSIAQGSGELFF
. | TRBJ2-2 | TRBD2 | TRBV19 | TGTGCCAGCCACGCACTAGCGGCAACGAACACCGGGGAGCTGTTTTTT | CASHALAATNTGELFF
. | TRBJ2-7 | . | TRBV13 | TGTGCCAGCAGCCCCCCCGGCAGGGTTACCTACGAGCAGTACTTC | CASSPPGRVTYEQYF
. | TRBJ2-7 | TRBD1 | TRBV2 | TGTGCCAGCAGCGAAGACAGGGTCAGCTCCTACGAGCAGTACTTC | CASSEDRVSSYEQYF
. | TRBJ2-3 | TRBD2 | TRBV5-1 | TGCGCCAGCAGCTTCACTAGCGGGGGAGGAGATACGCAGTATTTT | CASSFTSGGGDTQYF
. | TRBJ2-3 | TRBD1 | TRBV15 | TGTGCCACCAGCAGACACCGGGACAGTAGAACAGATACGCAGTATTTT | CATSRHRDSRTDTQYF
. | TRBJ2-1 | TRBD2 | TRBV5-4 | TGTGCCAGCAGCTTGGCGACTAGCGGGGGGAACTACAATGAGCAGTTCTTC | CASSLATSGGNYNEQFF
. | TRBJ2-7 | . | TRBV7-2 | TGTGCCAGCAGCACTATGACAGGAAACGAGCAGTACTTC | CASSTMTGNEQYF
. | TRBJ1-1 | . | TRBV6-6 | TGTGCCAGCACCCAGCGGAGGGTAGACACTGAAGCTTTCTTT | CASTQRRVDTEAFF
. | TRBJ2-7 | TRBD2 | TRBV6-6 | TGTGCCAGCAGTTCTAGCGGGGGGATCTACGAGCAGTACTTC | CASSSSGGIYEQYF
. | TRBJ2-5 | . | TRBV7-2 | TGTGCCAGCAGCTCCTACCAAGAGACCCAGTACTTC | CASSSYQETQYF
. | TRBJ1-1 | . | TRBV5-4 | TGTGCCAGCAGCTCGGGGGACACTGAAGCTTTCTTT | CASSSGDTEAFF
. | TRBJ2-1 | TRBD2 | TRBV27 | TGTGCCAGCACCGAGACTAGCGGGGGTTACAATGAGCAGTTCTTC | CASTETSGGYNEQFF
. | TRBJ2-6 | . | TRBV18 | TGTGCCAGCTCACTGCAGACTGCTCCCTCTGGGGCCAACGTCCTGACTTTC | CASSLQTAPSGANVLTF
. | TRBJ2-7 | . | TRBV12-3/TRBV12-4 | TGTGCCAGCAGTAGCGATGAAGGGCGGGAGTACTTC | CASSSDEGREYF
. | TRBJ2-3 | TRBD2 | TRBV5-4 | TGTGCCAGCAGCTTGGCCGGGACTAGCGGGGACACAGATACGCAGTATTTT | CASSLAGTSGDTDTQYF
. | TRBJ2-7 | TRBD2 | TRBV29-1 | TGCAGCGTTGGGGAGGGCCACGAGCAGTACTTC | CSVGEGHEQYF
once | TRBJ1-2 | . | TRBV19 | TGTGCCAGTAGTATAATTGGAGGAGGCTATGGCTACACCTTC | CASSIIGGGYGYTF
. | TRBJ2-2 | . | TRBV5-1 | TGCGCCAGCAGCTTGTTTATCGGGGGGCCGAACACCGGGGAGCTGTTTTTT | CASSLFIGGPNTGELFF
. | TRBJ2-1 | TRBD2 | TRBV30 | TGTGCCTGGACTAGCGGGTCTTCCTACAATGAGCAGTTCTTC | CAWTSGSSYNEQFF
. | TRBJ1-1 | . | TRBV4-3 | TGCGCCAGCAGCCAAGATTTGGCCAGGCGTAACACTGAAGCTTTCTTT | CASSQDLARRNTEAFF
. | TRBJ2-2 | TRBD2 | TRBV5-4 | TGTGCCAGCAGCCGGGGGGGGCCCGGGGAGCTGTTTTTT | CASSRGGPGELFF
. | TRBJ2-5 | TRBD2 | TRBV6-5 | TGTGCCAGCAGCCCGACTAGCGTAGTAGAGACCCAGTACTTC | CASSPTSVVETQYF
. | TRBJ1-2 | . | TRBV7-9 | TGTGCCAGCAGCTTACTGGGGGCCGGGGGCTACACCTTC | CASSLLGAGGYTF
. | TRBJ2-7 | TRBD1 | TRBV19 | TGTGCCAGTAGCCCCGATGGGGGGACAGGGGAGTTCGACGAGCAGTACTTC | CASSPDGGTGEFDEQYF
. | TRBJ1-2 | . | TRBV6-5 | TGTGCCAGCAGAATATTGGGAGGATATGGCTACACCTTC | CASRILGGYGYTF
. | TRBJ2-7 | . | TRBV5-1 | TGCGCCAGCAGCTTGGATCGGTATTCCTACGAGCAGTACTTC | CASSLDRYSYEQYF
. | TRBJ2-7 | TRBD2 | TRBV2 | TGTGCCAGCAACGGGGGGGGCCTCTACGAGCAGTACTTC | CASNGGGLYEQYF
. | TRBJ2-3 | TRBD2 | TRBV28 | TGTGCCAGCAGTCCCCGACTAGCGCCTAGCACAGATACGCAGTATTTT | CASSPRLAPSTDTQYF
. | TRBJ2-2 | TRBD1 | TRBV19 | TGTGCCAGTATCTCCCAGGGGGCGGCCACCGGGGAGCTGTTTTTT | CASISQGAATGELFF
. | TRBJ2-5 | . | TRBV27 | TGTGCCAGCAGTTTATCTCTACAGGGACCCCAGTACTTC | CASSLSLQGPQYF
. | TRBJ1-2 | TRBD1 | TRBV10-3 | TGTGCCGCGCACGTTGACAGGGAGGCTGGCTACACCTTC | CAAHVDREAGYTF
. | TRBJ2-2 | . | TRBV18 | TGTGCCAGCTCACCAACGGGGGATACGAACACCGGGGAGCTGTTTTTT | CASSPTGDTNTGELFF
few | TRBJ1-5 | . | TRBV28 | TGTGCCAGCACCACGTTGGGCGACAGGCGCAATCAGCCCCAGCATTTT | CASTTLGDRRNQPQHF
. | TRBJ2-7 | TRBD2 | TRBV29-1 | TGCAGCGGGGTGGCGACTAGCGGGGGATTCTACGAGCAGTACTTC | CSGVATSGGFYEQYF
few | TRBJ2-2 | . | TRBV4-3 | TGCGCCAGCAGCCAATTCTGGACAGGGAGGGGCGGGGAGCTGTTTTTT | CASSQFWTGRGGELFF
. | TRBJ2-1 | TRBD2 | TRBV20-1 | TGCAGTGCTAGTCGGAGTAGCGGGGGGAATGAGCAGTTCTTC | CSASRSSGGNEQFF
few | TRBJ1-4 | . | TRBV5-1 | TGCGCCAGCAGCGGGCAACCTAATGAAAAACTGTTTTTT | CASSGQPNEKLFF
. | TRBJ2-3 | . | TRBV11-3 | TGTGCCAGCAGGCGTGGGGGGGGCGAAGCAGATACGCAGTATTTT | CASRRGGGEADTQYF
. | TRBJ2-5 | TRBD1 | TRBV6-2/TRBV6-3 | TGTGCCAGCAGTTACTCCCTGCGTATACCGACAGGGGGCGGAGAGACCCAGTACTTC | CASSYSLRIPTGGGETQYF
. | TRBJ1-1 | . | TRBV6-5 | TGTGCCAGCAGTTCCCATTTTTTGAACACTGAAGCTTTCTTT | CASSSHFLNTEAFF
. | TRBJ2-7 | TRBD1 | TRBV28 | TGTGCCAGCAGACCCGGGACAGGTTCAGGTTACGAGCAGTACTTC | CASRPGTGSGYEQYF
. | TRBJ2-7 | TRBD1 | TRBV27 | TGTGCCAGCTCGGAGCCGGGACAGGGGTTTGGGAAGGGCTACGAGCAGTACTTC | CASSEPGQGFGKGYEQYF
. | TRBJ2-5 | TRBD2 | TRBV28 | TGTGCCAGCAGTTTACAGCGGGGGCAAGAGACCCAGTACTTC | CASSLQRGQETQYF
. | TRBJ2-5 | TRBD1 | TRBV19 | TGTGCCAGTAGTCTACAGGGGGCGAGCGAGACCCAGTACTTC | CASSLQGASETQYF
. | TRBJ2-5 | TRBD2 | TRBV3-1/TRBV3-2 | TGTGCCAGCAGCCCTCGGGGTAGCGGGGGGGCGGAGACCCAGTACTTC | CASSPRGSGGAETQYF
. | TRBJ2-7 | . | TRBV7-2 | TGTGCCAGCAGCCAACACCGCTACGAGCAGTACTTC | CASSQHRYEQYF
. | TRBJ2-3 | . | TRBV3-1/TRBV3-2 | TGTGCCAGCAGCCAAGATACTAGCTTTTCGCAGTATTTT | CASSQDTSFSQYF
. | TRBJ1-4 | TRBD1 | TRBV19 | TGTGCCAGCCGAGGGACAGGGGGCTGGGATGAAAAACTGTTTTTT | CASRGTGGWDEKLFF
. | TRBJ1-1 | TRBD1 | TRBV7-9 | TGTGCCAGCAGCTTTGGACAGGGGGGTGAAGCTTTCTTT | CASSFGQGGEAFF
few | TRBJ2-1 | TRBD2 | TRBV3-1/TRBV3-2 | TGTGCCAGCAGCCTTCTAGCGGGCACCTACAATGAGCAGTTCTTC | CASSLLAGTYNEQFF
. | TRBJ2-2 | TRBD2 | TRBV4-1 | TGCGCCAGCAGCCACCTTAGCGGGCGATCCACCGGGGAGCTGTTTTTT | CASSHLSGRSTGELFF
few | TRBJ1-2 | TRBD1 | TRBV28 | TGTGCCAGCAGTTTAGCCGGGACAGGGGCCTATGGCTACACCTTC | CASSLAGTGAYGYTF